This T cell receptor (beta chain) was captured by sequencing in a study of blood T cell repertoires in COVID-19. In the study overall: PBMCs, B-cell-depleted T cells, or T cells provided the cDNA or gDNA that made up the material.

Profiled with immunoSEQ multiplex PCR; TCRdb holds only in-frame clones, not every one. The table lists 53,000 or so clones, around 72% of them singletons, with 15% in the top ten. The CDR3 has 14 amino acids. The germline V gene has CDR1 MNHEY and CDR2 SVGAGI. The trim removed 7 bases at V and 5 bases at J, leaving 7 bases unmatched. Sequencing was done on a sample of peripheral blood. This clonotype was obtained from a human donor with active or convalescent COVID-19. The donor label of this sample is uncertain. The V and J genes are TRBV6-5 and TRBJ1-4; 7 nucleotides align to TRBD1. CDR3 residues: CASKEDRLNEKLFF. The CDR3 coding sequence is TGTGCCAGCAAGGAGGACAGGCTAAATGAAAAACTGTTTTTT.